Below, 15 T cell receptor beta chains from the same sample are listed, as sequenced in a study of Tregs in tolerant kidney transplant recipients. Profiled with immunoSEQ multiplex PCR; TCRdb holds only in-frame clones, not every one. Of around 230,000 clones listed, about 86% were seen once; the top ten hold about 0.64%. Sequencing input: CD4+ T cells from blood. These receptor sequences come from a human donor in good health.

The chain links TRBV30 to TRBJ2-7; TRBD2 might be the D (5 bases). Trimming left V 2 bases short and J 7 bases short, with 15 bases between. The CDR3 covers 13 residues. CDR1 is GTSNPN, CDR2 SVGIG, per germline (reference sequence). The CDR3 nucleotides are TGTGCCTGGAGTCTACAGAGGGTGGGAGAGCAGTACTTC. Its translation: CAWSLQRVGEQYF.

The rearrangement links TRBV4-2 to TRBJ2-3; 10 positions match TRBD2. CDR3 length: 16 amino acids. Germline V lookup: CDR1 LGHNA, CDR2 YNFKEQ. V lost 3 bases, J lost 3 bases, and 6 bases stayed unmatched. The CDR3 DNA reads as TGTGCCAGCAGCCAGGCTAGCGGGAGTCGGACAGATACGCAGTATTTT. It yields the protein CASSQASGSRTDTQYF.

The J gene is TRBJ1-6, the V gene TRBV6-1; D unresolved. The CDR3 is made up of 13 amino acids. The V gene lost 0 bases and the J gene lost 9 bases, with 6 bases spanning the gap. CDR1 MNHNS and CDR2 SASEGT come from the germline V gene. The CDR3 region has the DNA TGTGCCAGCAGTGAAGCGCTTCGTTCACCCCTCCACTTT. It is translated as CASSEALRSPLHF.

This clone has a single count. The chain is built from TRBV7-9 and TRBJ2-5; 9 nucleotides line up with TRBD2. Trimming at V came to 4 bases and at J to 5 bases, leaving 8 bases not matched to a gene. Germline V lookup: CDR1 SEHNR, CDR2 FQNEAQ (reference sequence). The CDR3 runs 15 residues. CDR3 in amino acids: CASSYRGGAEETQYF. CDR3 sequence (DNA): TGTGCCAGCAGCTACCGCGGGGGGGCCGAGGAGACCCAGTACTTC. Together with reference TRBV7-9 and TRBJ2-5, the CDR3 gives the full variable domain: DTGVSQNPRHKITKRGQNVTFRCDPISEHNRLYWYRQTLGQGPEFLTYFQNEAQLEKSRLLSDRFSAERPKGSFSTLEIQRTEQGDSAMYLCASSYRGGAEETQYFGPGTRLLVL.

The chain couples TRBV5-6 to TRBJ2-7; possible D gene TRBD2, 5 bases. Germline V gene sequence: CDR1 SGHDT, CDR2 YYEEEE. V was clipped by 4 bases and J by 1 base, with 15 bases between them. The CDR3 spans 15 residues. CDR3 sequence (DNA): TGTGCCAGCAGCGTACGGAGGCATACTTCCTACGAGCAGTACTTC. It translates to CASSVRRHTSYEQYF. Combining the CDR3 with reference TRBV5-6 and TRBJ2-7 gives the whole variable domain DAGVTQSPTHLIKTRGQQVTLRCSPKSGHDTVSWYQQALGQGPQFIFQYYEEEERQRGNFPDRFSGHQFPNYSSELNVNALLLGDSALYLCASSVRRHTSYEQYFGPGTRLTVT.

The chain couples TRBV5-8 to TRBJ1-2; 8 bases fit TRBD1. V dropped 2 bases and J dropped 4; count of bases not matched to a gene: 7. CDR3 length: 15 amino acids. CDR1 and CDR2 (germline): SGHTS, YDEGEE. CDR3 bases: TGTGCCAGCAGCTTTCGGACAGGGTCCACCTATGGCTACACCTTC. Translating it yields CASSFRTGSTYGYTF.

The genes are TRBV19 and TRBJ2-7; D may match TRBD1 or TRBD2 (5 bases each). Trimming took off 4 bases at V and 0 bases at J, with 13 bases between the two ends. CDR1 and CDR2 (germline): LNHDA, SQIVND (reference sequence). The CDR3 consists of 15 residues. The CDR3 region has the DNA TGTGCCAGTAGTAAGGGGACCAGTAACTCCTACGAGCAGTACTTC. This gives the protein CASSKGTSNSYEQYF.

This clone has a single count. The chain recombines TRBV4-2 with TRBJ1-2; 7 nucleotides match TRBD1. J lost 6 bases, V lost 4 bases, and 8 bases had no gene match. The length of the CDR3 is 14 residues. Germline V CDR1 and CDR2: LGHNA, YNFKEQ. The CDR3 is CASSPPTGRDGYTF. The DNA of the CDR3 is TGTGCCAGCAGCCCCCCGACAGGGAGGGATGGCTACACCTTC.

The chain couples TRBV6-1 to TRBJ1-3; possibly TRBD1 for D (5 bases). Germline CDR1 reads MNHNS; CDR2 reads SASEGT. This CDR3 comprises 17 residues. With 3 bases removed from V and 2 bases from J, the gap between germline ends came to 17 bases. The CDR3: CASSEVGPWGPGNTIYF. The CDR3 coding sequence is TGTGCCAGCAGTGAGGTGGGCCCCTGGGGCCCTGGAAACACCATATATTTT.

This chain links TRBV28 with TRBJ2-7; 8 nucleotides match TRBD1. Losses at the gene ends were 8 bases for V and 3 bases for J; bases not matched to a gene: 0. CDR3 length: 11 amino acids. Germline CDR1 and CDR2: MDHEN and SYDVKM. The CDR3 spells CASGQGYEQYF. The CDR3 DNA reads as TGTGCCAGCGGACAGGGCTACGAGCAGTACTTC.

A few counts support this clone. The chain is built from TRBV4-2 and TRBJ2-5; 7 positions match TRBD2. The CDR3 totals 15 residues. Germline V lookup: CDR1 LGHNA, CDR2 YNFKEQ. V was pared by 5 bases and J by 2 bases, with 8 bases of the junction left unmatched. The chain's CDR3 is CASSYFRDYQETQYF. CDR3 sequence (DNA): TGTGCCAGCAGCTACTTCCGGGACTATCAAGAGACCCAGTACTTC.

V gene TRBV4-2 combines with J gene TRBJ1-5, with TRBD1 matching 11 bases. The CDR3 has 15 residues. The V gene's germline CDR1 is LGHNA and CDR2 YNFKEQ. V shed 1 base and J 6 bases; nucleotides not matched to a gene: 2. CDR3 in amino acids: CASSQGDRGTQPQHF. CDR3 bases: TGTGCCAGCAGCCAAGGGGACAGGGGGACTCAGCCCCAGCATTTT.

In this sample, this clone turned up once. CDR3 in amino acids: CAIRTGAVGYGYTF. CDR3 nucleotides: TGTGCCATCCGTACAGGGGCGGTGGGTTATGGCTACACCTTC. The chain recombines TRBV10-3 with TRBJ1-2; 7 bases are a match to TRBD1. In germline, CDR1 is ENHRY, CDR2 SYGVKD. J gave up 5 bases and V 8 bases, and 11 bases lay outside the gene matches. This CDR3 has 14 residues.

The chain employs TRBV10-3 and TRBJ2-3; a possible D gene is TRBD2 (5 bases). The length of the CDR3 is 15 residues. Trimming shortened V by 3 bases and J by 0 bases, and 10 bases separated the two germline ends. Germline CDR1 ENHRY, CDR2 SYGVKD. The chain's CDR3 is CAISDVARSTDTQYF. The DNA for the CDR3 is TGTGCCATCAGTGACGTAGCGAGGAGCACAGATACGCAGTATTTT.

Concerning this clone itself: At one end, the junction sequence differs from germline, possibly due to a read error. This CDR3 is also generated by other DNA sequences in the sample. V and J are TRBV5-1 and TRBJ2-6; no reliable D call. The CDR3 has 15 amino acids. Germline lookup yields CDR1 SGHRS and CDR2 YFSETQ. This chain's CDR3 is CASSTGPSWANVLTF. DNA for the CDR3: TGCGCCAGCAGCACTGGACCGTCCTGGGCTAACGTCCTGACTTTC. The full variable domain, with the rest looked up from reference TRBV5-1 and TRBJ2-6, is KAGVTQTPRYLIKTRGQQVTLSCSPISGHRSVSWYQQTPGQGLQFLFEYFSETQRNKGNFPGRFSGRQFSNSRSEMNVSTLELGDSALYLCASSTGPSWANVLTFGAGSRLTVL.